These T cell receptor beta chains were read from a single sample in a study of PD-L1 blockade in urothelial cancer. Sequencing was performed with immunoSEQ multiplex PCR; in TCRdb, only in-frame clones are kept and a portion is missing. The table shows about 130,000 clones, with approximately 84% occurring only once. Material: PBMCs, obtained around atezolizumab (anti-PD-L1) treatment. The origin of the receptors is a man aged 45-60 years with urothelial cancer. Both conserved end residues are part of each CDR3. A D gene is named only where the DNA matches it firmly. Rows give clone size only sometimes, using once, few, many, or a class for an expanded clone.

j_call: TRBJ1-3; v_call: TRBV13; d_call: -; clone_size: -; cdr3_nt: TGTGCCAGCAGTTTCGGAGGGGTCTCTGGAAACACCATATATTTT; cdr3_aa: CASSFGGVSGNTIYF
j_call: TRBJ2-7; v_call: TRBV14; d_call: TRBD1; clone_size: -; cdr3_nt: TGTGCCAGCAGCTGGACAGGGATTTACGAGCAGTACTTC; cdr3_aa: CASSWTGIYEQYF
j_call: TRBJ2-7; v_call: TRBV5-1; d_call: -; clone_size: -; cdr3_nt: TGCGCCAGCAGTACGACAGGACCTTACGAGCAGTACTTC; cdr3_aa: CASSTTGPYEQYF
j_call: TRBJ2-7; v_call: TRBV5-1; d_call: TRBD2; clone_size: -; cdr3_nt: TGCGCCAGCAGCAAAACTAGCGGGAGCAGCGAGCAGTACTTC; cdr3_aa: CASSKTSGSSEQYF
j_call: TRBJ2-3; v_call: TRBV7-9; d_call: TRBD1; clone_size: -; cdr3_nt: TGTGCCAGCAGCTTCGGACAGGGGACAGATACGCAGTATTTT; cdr3_aa: CASSFGQGTDTQYF
j_call: TRBJ2-7; v_call: TRBV9; d_call: TRBD2; clone_size: many; cdr3_nt: TGTGCCAGCAGCGTACAGGGACTAGCGGGAGGCGAGCAGTACTTC; cdr3_aa: CASSVQGLAGGEQYF
j_call: TRBJ2-4; v_call: TRBV6-1; d_call: TRBD1; clone_size: -; cdr3_nt: TGTGCCAGCAGTGAAGGGGCGGACAGGGGGCGCTTCAAAAACATTCAGTACTTC; cdr3_aa: CASSEGADRGRFKNIQYF
j_call: TRBJ2-2; v_call: TRBV4-1; d_call: TRBD1; clone_size: -; cdr3_nt: TGCGCCAGCAGCCACTACACCGACAGGGCCGGGGAGCTGTTTTTT; cdr3_aa: CASSHYTDRAGELFF
j_call: TRBJ2-7; v_call: TRBV28; d_call: TRBD1; clone_size: -; cdr3_nt: TGTGCCAGCGCTGGTATGGGACAGGGGGCTAAGAAGCAGTACTTC; cdr3_aa: CASAGMGQGAKKQYF
j_call: TRBJ2-7; v_call: TRBV7-2; d_call: -; clone_size: -; cdr3_nt: TGTGCCAGCAGCGTTGGAGCAAGAATCTACGAGCAGTACTTC; cdr3_aa: CASSVGARIYEQYF
j_call: TRBJ2-1; v_call: TRBV5-5; d_call: TRBD2; clone_size: -; cdr3_nt: TGTGCCAGCAGCTTGGCCCTACTAGCGGGCAATGAGCAGTTCTTC; cdr3_aa: CASSLALLAGNEQFF
j_call: TRBJ1-3; v_call: TRBV9; d_call: -; clone_size: -; cdr3_nt: TGTGCCAGCAGCCACCCCGGGTCTGGAAACACCATATATTTT; cdr3_aa: CASSHPGSGNTIYF
j_call: TRBJ1-2; v_call: TRBV7-9; d_call: TRBD1; clone_size: few; cdr3_nt: TGTGCCAGCAGCTTAGGGCAGGGGGTCTTCTATGGCTACACCTTC; cdr3_aa: CASSLGQGVFYGYTF
j_call: TRBJ2-1; v_call: TRBV25-1; d_call: TRBD1; clone_size: -; cdr3_nt: TGTGCCAGCAGCCGCAAGCTGGGGGACAGGGACAACAATGAGCAGTTCTTC; cdr3_aa: CASSRKLGDRDNNEQFF
j_call: TRBJ2-7; v_call: TRBV5-6; d_call: TRBD1; clone_size: -; cdr3_nt: TGTGCCAGCAGCCTGACAGGGGTCGAGCAGTACTTC; cdr3_aa: CASSLTGVEQYF
j_call: TRBJ1-4; v_call: TRBV11-2; d_call: -; clone_size: -; cdr3_nt: TGTGCCAGCAGCCCGGCCAGGGGCACTAATGAAAAACTGTTTTTT; cdr3_aa: CASSPARGTNEKLFF
j_call: TRBJ1-4; v_call: TRBV5-1; d_call: TRBD1; clone_size: once; cdr3_nt: TGCGCCAGCAGCTCGGGACAGGGCGACCCCAGTGAAAAACTGTTTTTT; cdr3_aa: CASSSGQGDPSEKLFF
j_call: TRBJ2-7; v_call: TRBV7-2; d_call: -; clone_size: -; cdr3_nt: TGTGCCAGCAGCTTAGCGACAGGCTACGAGCAGTACTTC; cdr3_aa: CASSLATGYEQYF
j_call: TRBJ2-7; v_call: TRBV10-3; d_call: TRBD2; clone_size: -; cdr3_nt: TGTGCCATCAGTGAGTCGAGACTAGCGGGAACCTACGAGCAGTACTTC; cdr3_aa: CAISESRLAGTYEQYF
j_call: TRBJ2-1; v_call: TRBV5-1; d_call: TRBD2; clone_size: -; cdr3_nt: TGCGCCAGCAGTCTTCTAGCGGGAGACTACAATGAGCAGTTCTTC; cdr3_aa: CASSLLAGDYNEQFF
j_call: TRBJ1-6; v_call: TRBV10-3; d_call: -; clone_size: -; cdr3_nt: TGTGCCATCAGTGATAGGCGTTCGGCACGGGATAATTCACCCCTCCACTTT; cdr3_aa: CAISDRRSARDNSPLHF
j_call: TRBJ2-7; v_call: TRBV28; d_call: -; clone_size: few; cdr3_nt: TGTGCCAGCAGTATTACCCTCTTCTCGGACGAGCAGTACTTC; cdr3_aa: CASSITLFSDEQYF
j_call: TRBJ2-7; v_call: TRBV7-9; d_call: TRBD1; clone_size: -; cdr3_nt: TGTGCCAGCAGCTCGCCGGGACAGGGTACCTACGAGCAGTACTTC; cdr3_aa: CASSSPGQGTYEQYF
j_call: TRBJ2-7; v_call: TRBV7-9; d_call: -; clone_size: -; cdr3_nt: TGTGCCAGCAGCCCACCGGGACAACCCTACGAGCAGTACTTC; cdr3_aa: CASSPPGQPYEQYF
j_call: TRBJ1-1; v_call: TRBV10-3; d_call: -; clone_size: few; cdr3_nt: TGTGCCATCAGTGAGTCGGCGGCTGAAGCTTTCTTT; cdr3_aa: CAISESAAEAFF
j_call: TRBJ2-2; v_call: TRBV7-9; d_call: -; clone_size: -; cdr3_nt: TGTGCCAGCAGCTTTGACTCGAACACCGGGGAGCTGTTTTTT; cdr3_aa: CASSFDSNTGELFF
j_call: TRBJ1-4; v_call: TRBV28; d_call: -; clone_size: -; cdr3_nt: TGTGCCAGCAGTTTGTTGCAGGGATGGGAAAAACTGTTTTTT; cdr3_aa: CASSLLQGWEKLFF
j_call: TRBJ1-1; v_call: TRBV28; d_call: -; clone_size: -; cdr3_nt: TGTGCCAGCAGCCTAAATGGACAGTGGAACACTGAAGCTTTCTTT; cdr3_aa: CASSLNGQWNTEAFF
j_call: TRBJ1-2; v_call: TRBV28; d_call: -; clone_size: -; cdr3_nt: TGTGCCAGCAGTTTGGAGGGCAGGCATGGCTACACCTTC; cdr3_aa: CASSLEGRHGYTF
j_call: TRBJ1-2; v_call: TRBV19; d_call: TRBD1; clone_size: few; cdr3_nt: TGTGCCAGTACCCTAGGGGGCGACGCTCGACGAGGCTACACCTTC; cdr3_aa: CASTLGGDARRGYTF
j_call: TRBJ2-7; v_call: TRBV11-1; d_call: -; clone_size: once; cdr3_nt: TGTGCCAGCAGCGTTTGGGGACAAGGGTTTGAAGAGCAGTACTTC; cdr3_aa: CASSVWGQGFEEQYF
j_call: TRBJ2-7; v_call: TRBV9; d_call: -; clone_size: -; cdr3_nt: TGTGCCAGCAGCGTAGGCAGCGGTTACTCCTACGAGCAGTACTTC; cdr3_aa: CASSVGSGYSYEQYF
j_call: TRBJ2-3; v_call: TRBV9; d_call: TRBD2; clone_size: -; cdr3_nt: TGTGCCAGCAGCGTAGGGATAGCTAGCGGGAGCGGTCGGGTAGATACGCAGTATTTT; cdr3_aa: CASSVGIASGSGRVDTQYF